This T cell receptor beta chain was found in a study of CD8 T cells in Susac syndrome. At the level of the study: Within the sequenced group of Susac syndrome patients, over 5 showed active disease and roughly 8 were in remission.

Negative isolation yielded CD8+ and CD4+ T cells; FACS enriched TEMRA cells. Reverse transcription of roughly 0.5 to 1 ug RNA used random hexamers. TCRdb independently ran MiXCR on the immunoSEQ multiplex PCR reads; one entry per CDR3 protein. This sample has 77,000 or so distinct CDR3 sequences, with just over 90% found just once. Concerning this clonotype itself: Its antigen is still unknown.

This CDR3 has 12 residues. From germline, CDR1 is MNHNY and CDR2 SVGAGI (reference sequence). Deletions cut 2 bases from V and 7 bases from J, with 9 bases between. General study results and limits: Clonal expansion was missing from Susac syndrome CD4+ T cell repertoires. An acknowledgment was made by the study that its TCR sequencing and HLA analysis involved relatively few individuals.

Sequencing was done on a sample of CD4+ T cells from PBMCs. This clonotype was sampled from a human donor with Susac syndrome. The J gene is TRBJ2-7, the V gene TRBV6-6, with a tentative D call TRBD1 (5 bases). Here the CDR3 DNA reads TGTGCCAGCAGTTACCCTCCAGGGGAGCAGTACTTC. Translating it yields CASSYPPGEQYF.